Described below is a single T cell receptor beta chain sequence and its context. What antigen it recognizes has not been identified. Per-nucleotide qualities are absent, and no much larger clonotype sits a single base away. These data originate in a study of blood T cell repertoires in COVID-19 (dated by TCRdb to 2018 to 2020). Concerning the study at large: Samples from collaborators originated in the United States, Italy and Spain and spanned both the acute and convalescent phases of COVID-19. The dataset comprised deeply sampled blood TCRbeta repertoires from subjects exposed to, actively infected with, or recovered from COVID-19. Where available, HLA class I and class II types were obtained from metadata supplied by the sample provider rather than from assay-based typing. Nearly every sample came with metadata listing a de-identified subject ID, COVID-19 status, age in years and sex. A freely available public database, intended as a resource for researchers studying the immune response to SARS-CoV-2, is where the repertoires were released. The prospective study material was composed of cDNA or gDNA derived from T cells, B-cell-depleted T cells, or PBMCs. Samples were obtained from the ongoing ImmuneRACE study (first 160 participants) and from 950 to 1,500 subjects provided by 6 global collaborators. What the work shows at the level of the full study, not this receptor alone: Clinical and demographic metadata were provided uncurated, with the amount varying by source and participant.

The collaborating institutions used their own protocols to collect whole blood in K2EDTA tubes. For TCRbeta analysis, collaborators shipped samples in one of three forms: frozen whole blood, isolated PBMCs, or DNA extracted from either of those sample types. TCRbeta CDR3 regions were amplified from genomic DNA using the immunoSEQ Assay, a bias-controlled multiplex PCR. The source study handled its data this way. Within the assay, amplification of reference gene primers was used to estimate how many nucleated cells each sample contained. To quantify the absolute abundance of each unique TCRbeta CDR3 rearrangement, sequence reads were collapsed and filtered. For each sample, productive Simpson clonality was calculated as the square root of Simpson's diversity index over productive rearrangements. Held by TCRdb, this immuneACCESS table contains in-frame sequences only and omits some clones. Under half of the omission traces to an unresolved V gene where checked; the cause of the rest is unknown. The V and J calls and the clone size are those of that table, but D and trimming were determined from the DNA. Counted in this sample were some 15,000 clones; around 88% of them appeared once. Of the sample, approximately 9.6% is held by the ten largest clones.

Reading from cysteine to phenylalanine, the CDR3 counts 15 amino acids. Just CDR3 DNA is preserved here, 45 bases in frame from base 1. CDR1 is given as SGHNT and CDR2 as YYREEE, both from the germline V gene (reference sequence). V is pruned by 4 bases and J by 7 bases, leaving 9 bases of the junction without a gene match. The clonotype comes from a human donor in a cohort sampled during active COVID-19. Sample: peripheral blood. The chain couples TRBV5-4 to TRBJ2-1; 9 of the junction bases match TRBD2. For the CDR3, the sequence is CASSPGLAGSNEQFF. The sequence in DNA is TGTGCCAGCAGCCCGGGACTAGCTGGGAGTAATGAGCAGTTCTTC.